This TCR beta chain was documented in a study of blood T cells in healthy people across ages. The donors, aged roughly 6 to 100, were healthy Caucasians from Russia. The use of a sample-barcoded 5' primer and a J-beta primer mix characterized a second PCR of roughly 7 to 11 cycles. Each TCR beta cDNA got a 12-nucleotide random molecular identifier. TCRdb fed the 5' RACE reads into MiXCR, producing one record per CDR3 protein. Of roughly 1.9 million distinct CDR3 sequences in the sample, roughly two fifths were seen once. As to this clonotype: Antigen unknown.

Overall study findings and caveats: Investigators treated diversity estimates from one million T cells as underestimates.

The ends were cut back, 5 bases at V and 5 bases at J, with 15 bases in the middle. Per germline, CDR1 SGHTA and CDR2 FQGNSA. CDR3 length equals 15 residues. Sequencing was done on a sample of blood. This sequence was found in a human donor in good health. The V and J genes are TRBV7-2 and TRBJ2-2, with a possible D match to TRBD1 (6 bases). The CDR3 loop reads CASSLQTGATGELFF. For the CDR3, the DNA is TGTGCCAGCAGCCTACAGACAGGCGCGACCGGGGAGCTGTTTTTT. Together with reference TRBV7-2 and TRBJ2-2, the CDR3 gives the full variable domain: GAGVSQSPSNKVTEKGKDVELRCDPISGHTALYWYRQSLGQGLEFLIYFQGNSAPDKSGLPSDRFSAERTGGSVSTLTIQRTQQEDSAVYLCASSLQTGATGELFFGEGSRLTVL.